The entry that follows covers one T cell receptor beta chain sequence. The target antigen is unknown. This sample is drawn from a study of cytomegalovirus exposure and HLA in healthy donors. The overall study: Early on, a data release was issued that held approximately 78 million unique TCRs from HLA-typed donors.

In germline, CDR1 is SEHNR, CDR2 FQNEAQ (reference sequence). The CDR3 length is 16 residues. With 3 bases clipped from V and 6 bases from J, the junction kept 12 bases outside the gene matches. Whole-study results and caveats: Later analysis demonstrated an association between a missense DCLRE1C variant and TCR beta V- and J-gene trimming. As confirmed in vitro, three CMV-associated chains were specific for CMV antigens.

Use of 60 Vbeta and 13 Jbeta primers characterized the PCR. Using immunoSEQ multiplex PCR, the repertoire was profiled, and TCRdb retains in-frame clones only, with some absent. There are 130,000 to 150,000 clones in the sample; around 80% occur only once, and more than 0.9% lies in the top ten. The sequence derives from a male donor in good health and CMV-seropositive. This chain uses TRBV7-9 with TRBJ1-2, with TRBD1 matching over 8 bases. Sequencing used PBMCs. The CDR3 nucleotides are TGTGCCAGCAGCTTTTCGCGACCGGGACAGGATGATGGCTACACCTTC. This sequence encodes CASSFSRPGQDDGYTF.